The entry below gives a single T cell receptor (beta chain) sequence along with its context. Its antigen remains unidentified. PCR amplification relied on 60 Vbeta primers (plus 13 Jbeta primers). TCRdb's copy holds only in-frame clones and misses some; the assay was immunoSEQ multiplex PCR. The table lists approximately 110,000 clones, over 15% of them singletons, with 1.5% to 2% in the top ten. The record originates from a study of cytomegalovirus exposure and HLA in healthy donors. Across the study: From donors who were HLA-typed, an early data release held 80 million to 85 million unique TCRs.

Overall study findings and caveats: Some segments of the V type, notably TRBV6-2 and TRBV6-3, were excluded as indistinguishable.

The CDR3 runs 14 residues. V was pared by 1 base and J by 8 bases, with 14 bases between. The germline V gene has CDR1 SNHLY and CDR2 FYNNEI. The sequence derives from a woman between 18 and 30 years old in good health and CMV-seronegative. The chain has TRBV2 and TRBJ1-2; the D gene is possibly TRBD1 (6 bases). Source material: PBMCs. The CDR3 region has the DNA TGTGCCAGCAGTGAAGACAGGGCGATCTTGGGCTACACCTTC. Translation: CASSEDRAILGYTF.